These 15 T cell receptor beta chains were all obtained from the same sample, sequenced in a study of yellow fever vaccine responses in identical twins. Via MiXCR, TCRdb re-called the RT-PCR reads, giving one row per CDR3 protein. The sample shows about 11,000 distinct CDR3 sequences, over 60% of them seen only once. The source was T cells from blood (PBMCs), unsorted or a sorted subset (not recorded which), collected before or after yellow fever vaccination (not recorded which). The receptors originated from a woman between 18 and 29 years old who received the yellow fever vaccine.

This clonotype was detected only once. This rearrangement joins TRBV7-9 to TRBJ2-1, with D uncertain. The CDR3 length is 15 residues. The ends were cut back, 3 bases at V and 8 bases at J, with 17 bases in the middle. Germline V CDR1 and CDR2: SEHNR, FQNEAQ (reference sequence). The CDR3 reads CASSFRSGRRDEQFF. CDR3 DNA: TGTGCCAGCAGCTTCCGGTCGGGCCGGAGAGATGAGCAGTTCTTC.

The chain carries TRBV11-3 and TRBJ2-3; D unresolved. The V gene lost 1 base and the J gene lost 3 bases, with 5 bases spanning the gap. CDR1 and CDR2 from the germline V gene are SGHNT and YENEEA. This CDR3 has 13 amino acids. CDR3 nucleotide sequence: TGTGCCAGCAGCTTAGCCCCGACAGATACGCAGTATTTT. This codes for CASSLAPTDTQYF. The full variable domain, completed using reference TRBV11-3 and TRBJ2-3, is EAGVVQSPRYKIIEKKQPVAFWCNPISGHNTLYWYLQNLGQGPELLIRYENEEAVDDSQLPKDRFSAERLKGVDSTLKIQPAELGDSAVYLCASSLAPTDTQYFGPGTRLTVL.

A few counts support this clonotype. The chain uses TRBV29-1 and TRBJ1-1, with 7 bases aligning to TRBD1. This CDR3 region has 13 residues. In germline, CDR1 is SQVTM, CDR2 ANQGSEA. Trimming at V came to 7 bases and at J to 4 bases, leaving 9 bases not matched to a gene. The CDR3 nucleotides read TGCAGCGCCAAAGACAGGGAGGGCACTGAAGCTTTCTTT. Translation gives CSAKDREGTEAFF.

This clonotype was seen only a few times. The chain couples TRBV5-6 to TRBJ2-2, with 9 bases matching TRBD1. The V segment lost 3 bases and the J segment 5 bases; nucleotides outside the gene matches: 5. The CDR3 length is 15 residues. Germline lookup yields CDR1 SGHDT and CDR2 YYEEEE. The DNA for the CDR3 is TGTGCCAGCAGCTCCGGGACAGGGATAACCGGGGAGCTGTTTTTT. Translating gives CASSSGTGITGELFF. Variable domain in full (rest from reference TRBV5-6 and TRBJ2-2): DAGVTQSPTHLIKTRGQQVTLRCSPKSGHDTVSWYQQALGQGPQFIFQYYEEEERQRGNFPDRFSGHQFPNYSSELNVNALLLGDSALYLCASSSGTGITGELFFGEGSRLTVL.

CDR3 in amino acids: CASSFIAGGGETQYF. The CDR3 nucleotides read TGTGCCAGCAGTTTTATCGCGGGGGGTGGGGAGACCCAGTACTTC. The gene calls are TRBV6-2 or TRBV6-3 and TRBJ2-5; the match to TRBD2 covers 8 bases. CDR1 and CDR2 from the germline V gene are MNHEY and SVGEGT. The junction had 9 bases not matched to a gene; V was cut back by 4 bases and J by 5 bases. The CDR3 is 15 residues long.

The chain uses TRBV5-1 and TRBJ2-3; D is unclear. Trimming cost V 0 bases and J 0 bases, with 8 bases left between them. Germline V CDR1 and CDR2: SGHRS, YFSETQ. CDR3 length: 15 residues. The CDR3 DNA follows: TGCGCCAGCAGCTTGGGGACGGTGAGCACAGATACGCAGTATTTT. Protein product: CASSLGTVSTDTQYF.

This chain joins TRBV11-1 and TRBJ1-5; TRBD1 might be the D (5 bases). V gave up 2 bases and J gave up 8 bases, with 13 bases separating them. The CDR3 loop spans 14 amino acids. Germline lookup yields CDR1 SGHAT and CDR2 FQDESV (reference sequence). The CDR3 sequence is CASSLQAGQKPQHF. The DNA for the CDR3 is TGTGCCAGCAGCTTACAGGCAGGGCAGAAGCCCCAGCATTTT.

V and J are TRBV28 and TRBJ1-1; tentatively, D is TRBD1 (5 bases). From germline, CDR1 is MDHEN and CDR2 SYDVKM. V lost 3 bases to trimming and J lost 0 bases, with 8 bases between them. This CDR3 has 14 residues. CDR3 coding DNA: TGTGCCAGCAGTTTGACGGACATGAACACTGAAGCTTTCTTT. Translation: CASSLTDMNTEAFF.

The rearrangement joins TRBV18 to TRBJ1-1; perhaps TRBD1 as D (5 bases). The germline gives CDR1 KGHSH, CDR2 LQKENI. The CDR3 loop spans 15 amino acids. Trimming stripped 3 bases from V and 4 bases from J, with 15 bases between. The CDR3 DNA is TGTGCCAGCTCACCGATCTCATGGGGGAGCACTGAAGCTTTCTTT. Its protein product is CASSPISWGSTEAFF.

CDR3 in DNA: TGCAGCGTTGCAGGGGGTGGTTTTTACGAGCAGTACTTC. Translation: CSVAGGGFYEQYF. The chain employs TRBV29-1 and TRBJ2-7; 7 nucleotides agree with TRBD1. The V and J ends lost 4 bases and 4 bases, in that order; junction bases with no gene match: 7. CDR3 size: 13 residues. Germline V gene sequence: CDR1 SQVTM, CDR2 ANQGSEA.

The chain has TRBV7-6 and TRBJ1-5; D is uncertain. The V end lost 1 base, the J end lost 2 bases, and 9 bases lay between the germline ends. The CDR3 totals 15 residues. Germline V CDR1 and CDR2: SGHVS, FNYEAQ. For the CDR3, the DNA is TGTGCCAGCAGCTTAGGTGTGGGTGGCAATCAGCCCCAGCATTTT. Encoded protein: CASSLGVGGNQPQHF.

The chain employs TRBV11-1 and TRBJ2-1; a possible D gene is TRBD1 (7 bases). Germline-derived CDR1 and CDR2 are SGHAT and FQDESV (reference sequence). This CDR3 comprises 16 residues. V was cut by 1 base and J by 4 bases, with 14 bases left in between. The CDR3 loop is CASSLGMAGQYNEQFF. CDR3 coding DNA: TGTGCCAGCAGCTTAGGTATGGCGGGACAGTACAATGAGCAGTTCTTC.

This rearrangement joins TRBV29-1 to TRBJ2-3, with 9 bases lining up with TRBD2. This CDR3 has 14 amino acids. Trimming removed 3 bases from V and 2 bases from J; junction bases left unmatched: 3. CDR1 and CDR2 (germline): SQVTM, ANQGSEA. CDR3 in DNA: TGCAGCGTTGATCTAGCGGGGAACACAGATACGCAGTATTTT. This sequence encodes CSVDLAGNTDTQYF.

This clonotype turned up a few times. The J gene is TRBJ2-5, the V gene TRBV6-1, with 12 bases matching TRBD2. Trimming removed 5 bases from V and 1 base from J; junction bases left unmatched: 2. Germline lookup yields CDR1 MNHNS and CDR2 SASEGT. The CDR3 has 15 amino acids. The chain's CDR3 is CASSPSGGAQETQYF. Here the CDR3 DNA reads TGTGCCAGCAGTCCTAGCGGGGGGGCCCAAGAGACCCAGTACTTC.

The chain uses TRBV11-1 and TRBJ2-7, with D possibly matching TRBD2 (6 bases). This CDR3 is built from 14 residues. Germline CDR1 and CDR2: SGHAT and FQDESV (reference sequence). V dropped 5 bases and J dropped 3 bases, with 14 bases sitting between them. The chain's CDR3 is CASSPRDSYYEQYF. In DNA, the CDR3 is TGTGCCAGCAGCCCGCGGGACTCCTACTACGAGCAGTACTTC. The full variable domain, with the rest looked up from reference TRBV11-1 and TRBJ2-7, is EAEVAQSPRYKITEKSQAVAFWCDPISGHATLYWYRQILGQGPELLVQFQDESVVDDSQLPKDRFSAERLKGVDSTLKIQPAELGDSAMYLCASSPRDSYYEQYFGPGTRLTVT.